A selection of T cell receptor beta chains follows, all from one sample in a study of blood T cell repertoires in COVID-19. The assay was immunoSEQ multiplex PCR, and TCRdb's table has in-frame clones only and misses some. The table has roughly 100,000 clones, around nine tenths seen once. Sequencing input: peripheral blood. The origin of the receptors is a man in his fifties in a cohort sampled during active COVID-19. The CDR3 runs from the conserved cysteine through the conserved F or W. D genes are given only for firm matches. Part of the rows lack a size; the others show once, few, many or a class for expanded clones.

-	TRBV5-1	TRBJ2-3	-	CASSRIRETDTQYF	TGCGCCAGCAGCAGAATAAGGGAGACAGATACGCAGTATTTT
-	TRBV5-4	TRBJ2-5	TRBD2	CASSLARGTQETQYF	TGTGCCAGCAGCTTGGCGCGGGGGACCCAAGAGACCCAGTACTTC
-	TRBV3-1/TRBV3-2	TRBJ1-1	-	CASSQDRVRGTEAFF	TGTGCCAGCAGCCAAGATCGTGTGCGGGGAACTGAAGCTTTCTTT
-	TRBV25-1	TRBJ1-6	-	CASSVSGPLHF	TGTGCCAGCAGCGTGTCGGGACCCCTCCACTTT
-	TRBV7-3	TRBJ2-3	TRBD2	CASSLRAGGPADTQYF	TGTGCCAGCAGCTTAAGGGCGGGGGGGCCCGCAGATACGCAGTATTTT
-	TRBV6-5	TRBJ2-3	-	CASSYEGKDTDTQYF	TGTGCCAGCAGTTACGAGGGCAAAGACACAGATACGCAGTATTTT
-	TRBV24-1	TRBJ2-3	-	CATSDLAKSTDTQYF	TGTGCCACCAGTGATTTGGCTAAGAGCACAGATACGCAGTATTTT
-	TRBV3-1/TRBV3-2	TRBJ1-4	-	CASSPRDEKLFF	TGTGCCAGCAGCCCGCGGGATGAAAAACTGTTTTTT
-	TRBV5-1	TRBJ1-4	TRBD1	CASSLGGQGVEKLFF	TGCGCCAGCAGCCTGGGGGGACAGGGGGTCGAAAAACTGTTTTTT
-	TRBV28	TRBJ2-3	-	CASSQVGAADTQYF	TGTGCCAGCAGCCAGGTGGGGGCAGCAGATACGCAGTATTTT
-	TRBV11-2	TRBJ1-3	-	CASRPPWAPGNTIYF	TGTGCCAGCAGACCTCCCTGGGCCCCTGGAAACACCATATATTTT
-	TRBV7-2	TRBJ2-3	TRBD2	CASSLARSGGVMADTQYF	TGTGCCAGCAGCTTAGCGAGGAGCGGGGGGGTTATGGCAGATACGCAGTATTTT
-	TRBV12-2	TRBJ2-3	-	CASRLAKDRGTQYF	TGTGCAAGTCGCTTAGCGAAGGATAGGGGTACGCAGTATTTT
-	TRBV6-2/TRBV6-3	TRBJ2-2	-	CASCRQTANTGELFF	TGTGCCAGCTGCCGACAAACCGCGAACACCGGGGAGCTGTTTTTT
-	TRBV7-3	TRBJ2-1	-	CASSLTIRDEQFF	TGTGCCAGCAGCTTAACGATCAGGGATGAGCAGTTCTTC
-	TRBV4-1	TRBJ2-5	-	CASSLQPQETQYF	TGCGCCAGCAGCTTACAACCCCAAGAGACCCAGTACTTC
-	TRBV9	TRBJ2-7	-	CASSVAAGGSEQYF	TGTGCCAGCAGCGTAGCGGCGGGTGGGAGCGAGCAGTACTTC
-	TRBV2	TRBJ1-3	-	CASLRDIGNTIYF	TGTGCCAGCCTCCGGGACATTGGAAACACCATATATTTT
once	TRBV11-2	TRBJ2-7	-	CASRGLSPGQRSWEQYF	TGTGCCAGCAGGGGGCTGAGTCCGGGACAACGGTCGTGGGAGCAGTACTTC
once	TRBV18	TRBJ1-1	-	CASSPGRSDTEAFF	TGTGCCAGCTCACCAGGGAGATCGGACACTGAAGCTTTCTTT
once	TRBV19	TRBJ2-6	-	CASRWGGASSGANVLTF	TGTGCCAGTCGCTGGGGCGGAGCCTCCTCTGGGGCCAACGTCCTGACTTTC